This T cell receptor beta chain comes out of a study of T-cell memory formation after mild COVID-19. Overall study findings and caveats: Memory sampled before infection contained some responding clones, suggesting cross-reactive memory joined. The SARS-CoV-2 specificity of second-wave clones reaching peak at day 37 remained unverified.

5'RACE primed from the constant segment yielded TCR alpha and TCR beta cDNA libraries bearing sample barcodes and UMIs. Each CDR3 protein is one row after TCRdb ran MiXCR on the 5' RACE reads. Counted here are a few hundred thousand distinct CDR3 sequences, around 19% occurring once; the ten biggest clones make up under 25%. In this sample, this clonotype turned up many times. Its target is not known. V was trimmed by 3 bases and J by 2 bases, leaving 5 bases between them. The length of the CDR3 is 12 residues. Material for sequencing was PBMCs or a T cell subset sorted from them (not recorded which). This chain connects TRBV12-3 or TRBV12-4 to TRBJ2-7, with D unclear. The source is a man younger than 30 who had mild COVID-19 (a few samples of this study predate the infection). Cell type and time point are not known. CDR3 protein: CASSFLPYEQYF. The CDR3 DNA sequence: TGTGCCAGCAGTTTCCTCCCCTACGAGCAGTACTTC.